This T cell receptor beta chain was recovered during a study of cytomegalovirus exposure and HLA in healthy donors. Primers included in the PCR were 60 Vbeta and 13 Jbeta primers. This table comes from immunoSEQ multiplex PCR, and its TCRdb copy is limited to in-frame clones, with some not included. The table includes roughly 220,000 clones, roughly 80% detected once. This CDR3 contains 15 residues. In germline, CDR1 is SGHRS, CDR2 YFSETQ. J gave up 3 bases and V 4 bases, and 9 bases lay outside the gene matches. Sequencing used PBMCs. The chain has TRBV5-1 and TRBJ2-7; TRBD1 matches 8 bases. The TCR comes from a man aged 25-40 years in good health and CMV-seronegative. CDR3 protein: CASSDLTGASYEQYF. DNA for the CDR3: TGCGCCAGCAGCGACCTGACAGGGGCCAGCTACGAGCAGTACTTC.